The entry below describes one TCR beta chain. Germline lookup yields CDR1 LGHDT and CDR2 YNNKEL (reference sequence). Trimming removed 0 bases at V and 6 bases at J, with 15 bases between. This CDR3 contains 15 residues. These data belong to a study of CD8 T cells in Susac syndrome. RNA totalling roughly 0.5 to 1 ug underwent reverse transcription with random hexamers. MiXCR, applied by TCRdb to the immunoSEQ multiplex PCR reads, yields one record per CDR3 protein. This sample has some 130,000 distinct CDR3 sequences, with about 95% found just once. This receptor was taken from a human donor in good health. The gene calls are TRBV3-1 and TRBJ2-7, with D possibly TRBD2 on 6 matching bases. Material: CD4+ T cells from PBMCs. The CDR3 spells CASSQDRGGISEQYF. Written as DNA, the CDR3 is TGTGCCAGCAGCCAAGACAGAGGCGGGATCAGCGAGCAGTACTTC.